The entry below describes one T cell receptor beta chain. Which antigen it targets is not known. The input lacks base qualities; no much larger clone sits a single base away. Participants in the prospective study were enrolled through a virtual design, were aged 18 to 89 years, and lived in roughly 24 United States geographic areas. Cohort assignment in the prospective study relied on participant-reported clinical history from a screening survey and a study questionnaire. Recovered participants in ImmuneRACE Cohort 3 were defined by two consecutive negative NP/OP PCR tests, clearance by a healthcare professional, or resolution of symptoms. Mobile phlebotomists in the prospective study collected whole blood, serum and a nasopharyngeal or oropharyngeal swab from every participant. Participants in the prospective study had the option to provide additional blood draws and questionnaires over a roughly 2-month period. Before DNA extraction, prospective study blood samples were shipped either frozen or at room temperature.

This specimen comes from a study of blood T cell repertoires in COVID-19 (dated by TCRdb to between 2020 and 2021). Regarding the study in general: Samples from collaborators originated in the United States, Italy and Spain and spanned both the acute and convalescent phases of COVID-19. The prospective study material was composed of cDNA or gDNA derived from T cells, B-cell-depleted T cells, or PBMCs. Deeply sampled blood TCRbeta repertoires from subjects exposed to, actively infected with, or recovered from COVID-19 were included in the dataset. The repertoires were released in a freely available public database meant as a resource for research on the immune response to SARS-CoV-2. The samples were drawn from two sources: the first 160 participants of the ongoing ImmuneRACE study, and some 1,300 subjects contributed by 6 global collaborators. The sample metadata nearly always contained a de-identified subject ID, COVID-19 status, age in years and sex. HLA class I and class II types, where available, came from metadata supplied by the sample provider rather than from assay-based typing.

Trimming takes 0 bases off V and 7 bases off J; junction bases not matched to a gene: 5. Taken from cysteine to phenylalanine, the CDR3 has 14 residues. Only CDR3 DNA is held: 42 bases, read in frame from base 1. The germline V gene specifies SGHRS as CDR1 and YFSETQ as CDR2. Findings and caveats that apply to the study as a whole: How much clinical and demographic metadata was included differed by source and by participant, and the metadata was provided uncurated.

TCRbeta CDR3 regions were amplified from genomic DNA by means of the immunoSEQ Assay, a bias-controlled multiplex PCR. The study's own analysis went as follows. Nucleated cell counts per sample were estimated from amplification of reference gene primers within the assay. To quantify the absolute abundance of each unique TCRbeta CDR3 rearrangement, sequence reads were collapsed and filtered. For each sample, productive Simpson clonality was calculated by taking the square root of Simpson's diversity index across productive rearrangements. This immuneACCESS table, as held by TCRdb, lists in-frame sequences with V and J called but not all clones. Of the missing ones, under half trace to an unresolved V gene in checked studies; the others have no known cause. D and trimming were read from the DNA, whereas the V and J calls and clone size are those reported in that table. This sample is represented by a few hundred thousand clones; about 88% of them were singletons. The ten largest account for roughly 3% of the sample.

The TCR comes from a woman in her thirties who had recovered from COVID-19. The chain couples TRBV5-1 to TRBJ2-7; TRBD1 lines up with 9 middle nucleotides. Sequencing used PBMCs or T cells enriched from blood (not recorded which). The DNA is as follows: TGCGCCAGCAGCTTGGAGGGACAGGGTCAGGAGCAGTACTTC. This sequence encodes CASSLEGQGQEQYF.